This T cell receptor (beta chain) originates from a study of blood T cells in healthy people across ages. Regarding the study as a whole: PBMC samples, being unsorted, prevented any conclusive comparison of naive and antigen-experienced cells. Observed TCR beta diversity showed a strong correlation with the percentage of naive T cells as measured by flow cytometry. The fall in TCR beta diversity per million T cells was roughly linear with age.

The germline V and J ends were trimmed by 6 bases and 0 bases, with 19 bases remaining between them. This CDR3 is 17 amino acids long. CDR1 KGHSH and CDR2 LQKENI come from the germline V gene. With a J-beta primer mix and a sample-barcoded 5' primer, a second PCR ran about 7 to 11 cycles. Every molecule of cDNA carried a tag from a template-switch adaptor with 12 random nucleotides. MiXCR was run by TCRdb on the 5' RACE reads, yielding one entry per CDR3 protein. The sample carries 700,000 or so distinct CDR3 sequences, 22% recorded once. In its sample, this clonotype was seen a few times. The antigen remains unidentified.

This receptor was obtained from a man aged 70-80 years in good health. The genes are TRBV18 and TRBJ2-3; possibly TRBD2 for D (5 bases). Sequenced sample: blood. CDR3 loop: CASSPRTGITSTDTQYF. The CDR3 DNA is TGTGCCAGCTCGCCAAGGACGGGAATTACTAGCACAGATACGCAGTATTTT.